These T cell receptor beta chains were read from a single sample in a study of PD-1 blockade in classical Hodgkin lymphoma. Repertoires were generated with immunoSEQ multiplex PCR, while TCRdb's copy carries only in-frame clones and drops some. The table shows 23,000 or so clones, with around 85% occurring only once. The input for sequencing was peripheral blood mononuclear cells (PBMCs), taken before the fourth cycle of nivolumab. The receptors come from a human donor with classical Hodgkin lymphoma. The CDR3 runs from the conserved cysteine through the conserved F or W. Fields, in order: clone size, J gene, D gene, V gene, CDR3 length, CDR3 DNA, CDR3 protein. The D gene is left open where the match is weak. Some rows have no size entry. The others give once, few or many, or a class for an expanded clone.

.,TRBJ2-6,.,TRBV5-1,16,TGCGCCAGCAGCTCGGAGGGGGCGGCTGGGGCCAACGTCCTGACTTTC,CASSSEGAAGANVLTF
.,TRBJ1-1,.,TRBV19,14,TGTGCCAGTTACGCCAGGGACAAGAACACTGAAGCTTTCTTT,CASYARDKNTEAFF
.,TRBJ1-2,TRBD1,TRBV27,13,TGTGCCAGCAGTTTGAACAGGGGGGGTGGCTACACCTTC,CASSLNRGGGYTF
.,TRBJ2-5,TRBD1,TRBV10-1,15,TGCGCCAGCAGTGACTTACAGGGGAGATGGGAGACCCAGTACTTC,CASSDLQGRWETQYF
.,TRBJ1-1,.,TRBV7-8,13,TGTGCCAGCAGCTTTCGGTTTGACACTGAAGCTTTCTTT,CASSFRFDTEAFF
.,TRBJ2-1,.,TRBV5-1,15,TGCGCCAGCAGCCCAGATGGAAGGGAGTACAATGAGCAGTTCTTC,CASSPDGREYNEQFF
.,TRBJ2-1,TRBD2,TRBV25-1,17,TGTGCCAGCAGTGAATATGTTCTAGCGGGGGGGCAGGATGAGCAGTTCTTC,CASSEYVLAGGQDEQFF
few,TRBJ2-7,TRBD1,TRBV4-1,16,TGCGCCAGCAGCTACTCCGGGACAGGGGAGGCCTACGAGCAGTACTTC,CASSYSGTGEAYEQYF
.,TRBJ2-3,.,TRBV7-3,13,TGTGCCAGCAGCGTTACAGCGACAGATACGCAGTATTTT,CASSVTATDTQYF
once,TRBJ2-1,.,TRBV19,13,TGTGCCAGTAGTATGTGGACCGGCAATGAGCAGTTCTTC,CASSMWTGNEQFF
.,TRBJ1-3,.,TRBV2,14,TGTGCCAGCAGTGAATTAGGGCCTGGAAACACCATATATTTT,CASSELGPGNTIYF
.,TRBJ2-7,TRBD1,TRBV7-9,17,TGTGCCAGCAGCTTAGTTTGGGGGCAGGGGGCTTCCTACGAGCAGTACTTC,CASSLVWGQGASYEQYF
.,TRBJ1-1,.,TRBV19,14,TGTGCCAGTAGTATGTCTGGACCGGCAGTTGAAGCTTTCTTT,CASSMSGPAVEAFF
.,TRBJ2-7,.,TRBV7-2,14,TGTGCCAGCAGCCCTGGGACCGAAGACTACGAGCAGTACTTC,CASSPGTEDYEQYF
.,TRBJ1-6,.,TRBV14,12,TGTGCCAGCAGCCGACAAAATTCACCCCTCCACTTT,CASSRQNSPLHF
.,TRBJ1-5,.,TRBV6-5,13,TGTGCCAGCGGTCGGGGGAGCAATCAGCCCCAGCATTTT,CASGRGSNQPQHF
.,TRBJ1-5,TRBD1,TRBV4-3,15,TGCGCCAGCAGCCAAACCCGGGACAGGGATCAGCCCCAGCATTTT,CASSQTRDRDQPQHF
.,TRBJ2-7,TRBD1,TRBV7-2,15,TGTGCCAGCAGCTCCTCGGGACAGGGGTCCTACGAGCAGTACTTC,CASSSSGQGSYEQYF
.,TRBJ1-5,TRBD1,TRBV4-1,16,TGCGCCAGCAGCCAGGGGGACAGGGGGTACCATCAGCCCCAGCATTTT,CASSQGDRGYHQPQHF
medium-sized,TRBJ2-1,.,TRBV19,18,TGTGCCAGTAGTATAGAGGGTACAGCTTTTAGCTCCTACAATGAGCAGTTCTTC,CASSIEGTAFSSYNEQFF
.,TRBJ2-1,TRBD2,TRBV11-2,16,TGTGCCAGCAGCTTAGAAGCTAGCGGGAAGGGTAATGAGCAGTTCTTC,CASSLEASGKGNEQFF
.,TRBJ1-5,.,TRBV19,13,TGTGCCAGTAGTTACAGGGGCAATCAGCCCCAGCATTTT,CASSYRGNQPQHF
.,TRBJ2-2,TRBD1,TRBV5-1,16,TGCGCCAGCAGCTTGGCCGGGACAGGTAACACCGGGGAGCTGTTTTTT,CASSLAGTGNTGELFF
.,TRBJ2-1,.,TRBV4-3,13,TGCGCCAGCAGCAAGGGACCTTACAATGAGCAGTTCTTC,CASSKGPYNEQFF
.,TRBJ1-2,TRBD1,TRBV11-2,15,TGTGCCAGCAGCGCAGGGGGACTCACTAACTATGGCTACACCTTC,CASSAGGLTNYGYTF
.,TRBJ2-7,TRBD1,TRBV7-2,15,TGCGCCAGCAGCTTCTCCGGGACAGGGGCCTACGAGCAGTACTTC,CASSFSGTGAYEQYF
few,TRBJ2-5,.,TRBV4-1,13,TGCGCCAGCAGCCGGGGGGGCTCAGAGACCCAGTACTTC,CASSRGGSETQYF
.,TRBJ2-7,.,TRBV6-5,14,TGTGCCAGCAGTAAACAGGGTGGTACCTACGAGCAGTACTTC,CASSKQGGTYEQYF
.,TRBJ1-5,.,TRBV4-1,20,TGCGCCAGCAGGCTGGAAAACTGGACAGTCAGCGCATATAGCAATCAGCCCCAGCATTTT,CASRLENWTVSAYSNQPQHF
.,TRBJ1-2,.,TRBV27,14,TGTGCCAGCAGTCGTTACGAAAGGGGCTATGGCTACACCTTC,CASSRYERGYGYTF
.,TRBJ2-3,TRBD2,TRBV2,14,TGTGCCAGCAGAGCGGGGGGGGCCACGGATACGCAGTATTTT,CASRAGGATDTQYF
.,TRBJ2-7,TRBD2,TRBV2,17,TGTGCCAGCAGTTCACGAAGAGTAGCGGGAATTACCTACGAGCAGTACTTC,CASSSRRVAGITYEQYF
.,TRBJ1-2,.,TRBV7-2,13,TGTGCCAGCAGCACGGACGTAAACTATGGCTACACCTTC,CASSTDVNYGYTF
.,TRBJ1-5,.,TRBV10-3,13,TGTGCCATCAGTGTCAATAGCAATCAGCCCCAGCATTTT,CAISVNSNQPQHF
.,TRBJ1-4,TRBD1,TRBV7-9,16,TGTGCCAGCAGCACCACCAGACAGGGGGTTCGCGAAAAACTGTTTTTT,CASSTTRQGVREKLFF
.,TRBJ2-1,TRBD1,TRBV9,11,TGTGCCAGCAGCGCCGGGACAGGCTTGTTCTTC,CASSAGTGLFF
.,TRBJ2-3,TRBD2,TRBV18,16,TGTGCCAGCTCACTGGGACTAGCGGGGAGCACAGATACGCAGTATTTT,CASSLGLAGSTDTQYF
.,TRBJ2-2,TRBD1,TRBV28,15,TGTGCCACCGAAACAGGGGGCGCGAGCACCGGGGAGCTGTTTTTT,CATETGGASTGELFF
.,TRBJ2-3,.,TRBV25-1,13,TGTGCCAGCAGTGAAGGGGGGAGAGATACGCAGTATTTT,CASSEGGRDTQYF
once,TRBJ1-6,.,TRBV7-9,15,TGTGCCAGCAGCTCGGTTGCCGACGGTAATTCACCCCTCCACTTT,CASSSVADGNSPLHF
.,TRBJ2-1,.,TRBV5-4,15,TGTGCCAGCACCATACCGGGACCTTCCTACAATGAGCAGTTCTTC,CASTIPGPSYNEQFF
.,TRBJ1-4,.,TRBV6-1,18,TGTGCCAGCAGTGATCACCTAGCGGGGGGTGCGGCTAATGAAAAACTGTTTTTT,CASSDHLAGGAANEKLFF
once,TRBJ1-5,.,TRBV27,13,TGTGCCAGCAGTTTTTTTAGCAATCAGCCCCAGCATTTT,CASSFFSNQPQHF
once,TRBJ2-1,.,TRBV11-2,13,TGTGCCAGCAGTCCTGATTTTTACAATGAGCAGTTCTTC,CASSPDFYNEQFF
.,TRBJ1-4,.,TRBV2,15,TGTGCCAGCAGTGAAGTATTTCAGGGGAAAGAAAAACTGTTTTTT,CASSEVFQGKEKLFF
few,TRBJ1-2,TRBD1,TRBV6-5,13,TGTGCCAGCAGTTTTCCGGGACAGAACGGCTACACCTTC,CASSFPGQNGYTF
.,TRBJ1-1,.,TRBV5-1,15,TGCGCCAGCAGAGAAACGCTCGGGGGGAACACTGAAGCTTTCTTT,CASRETLGGNTEAFF
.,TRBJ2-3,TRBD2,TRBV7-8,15,TGTGCCAGCAGCTTAAATCTAGCGGGCACAGATACGCAGTATTTT,CASSLNLAGTDTQYF
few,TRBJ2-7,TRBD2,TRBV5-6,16,TGTGCCAGCAGCACCTACCGGACTAGCGTCCCCTACGAGCAGTACTTC,CASSTYRTSVPYEQYF
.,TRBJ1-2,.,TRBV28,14,TGTGCCAGCATCCAATCGACAGGTTGGAGTGGCTACACCTTC,CASIQSTGWSGYTF
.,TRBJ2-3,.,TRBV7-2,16,TGTGCCAGCAGCTTAGTAGGCCAGTCTAGCACAGATACGCAGTATTTT,CASSLVGQSSTDTQYF
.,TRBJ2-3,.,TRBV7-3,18,TGTGCCAGCAGTAGATTCACGCCGGAGGCCCTCCGCACAGATACGCAGTATTTT,CASSRFTPEALRTDTQYF
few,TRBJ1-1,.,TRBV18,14,TGTGCCAGCTCCCCTAAGCCCATGAAAACTGAAGCTTTCTTT,CASSPKPMKTEAFF
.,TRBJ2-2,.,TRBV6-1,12,TGTGCCAGCATCTTTCTTAGCGGGGAGCTGTTTTTT,CASIFLSGELFF
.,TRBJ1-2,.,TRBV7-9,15,TGTGCCAGCAGCTCCGGGACGGATTTTAACTATGGCTACACCTTC,CASSSGTDFNYGYTF
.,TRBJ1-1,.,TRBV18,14,TGTGCCAGCTCACTGGAGCCGCAGGGGACTGAAGCTTTCTTT,CASSLEPQGTEAFF
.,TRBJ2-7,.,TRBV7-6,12,TGTGCCAGCAGCACCCTAGGAGACGAGCAGTACTTC,CASSTLGDEQYF